The 25 T cell receptor beta chains below all came from one sample that was sequenced in a study of shared clonotypes between healthy human individuals. Generated by immunoSEQ multiplex PCR, the TCRdb table keeps only in-frame clones and is missing some. Altogether about 2 million clones are present, about 95% being singletons, with the ten largest covering roughly 1.1%. Naivety among CD8 cells was defined by CD45RO negativity and positive CCR7 selection, thereby excluding terminally differentiated effector memory CD45RA+ cells. The specimen sequenced was naive CD8+ T cells sorted from blood. These receptor sequences come from a young man in good health.

The V call is TRBV27, the J call TRBJ2-4; 9 bases fit TRBD1. The germline gives CDR1 MNHEY, CDR2 SMNVEV (reference sequence). The junction had 11 bases not matched to a gene; V was cut back by 5 bases and J by 0 bases. The length of the CDR3 is 18 residues. CDR3 sequence reads: CASSQGQGLLGAKNIQYF. In DNA, the CDR3 is TGTGCCAGCAGTCAGGGACAGGGTCTCCTTGGAGCCAAAAACATTCAGTACTTC.

This chain links TRBV9 with TRBJ2-1; maybe TRBD1 (6 bases). This CDR3 region has 12 residues. Germline CDR1 is SGDLS and CDR2 is YYNGEE. The ends were cut back, 3 bases at V and 8 bases at J, with 9 bases in the middle. CDR3 in amino acids: CASSGTGYEQFF. CDR3 DNA: TGTGCCAGCAGCGGAACAGGGTATGAGCAGTTCTTC. Drawing the rest from reference TRBV9 and TRBJ2-1, the complete variable domain is DSGVTQTPKHLITATGQRVTLRCSPRSGDLSVYWYQQSLDQGLQFLIQYYNGEERAKGNILERFSAQQFPDLHSELNLSSLELGDSALYFCASSGTGYEQFFGPGTRLTVL.

The chain joins TRBV13 to TRBJ2-7, with 8 bases that match TRBD1. The length of the CDR3 is 15 residues. V lost 4 bases and J lost 3; bases outside the gene matches: 8. Germline CDR1 and CDR2: PRHDT and FYEKMQ (reference sequence). The CDR3 here is CASSSSGQGYYEQYF. The CDR3 DNA is TGTGCCAGCAGCTCCTCTGGACAGGGATACTACGAGCAGTACTTC.

J is TRBJ1-1 and V is TRBV12-5, with D tentatively TRBD1 (5 bases). Trimming removed 3 bases from V and 2 bases from J, with 10 bases in between. Germline V gene sequence: CDR1 LGHNT, CDR2 FRNRAP. The CDR3 sequence is 14 residues long. CDR3 in amino acids: CASGLAGGNTEAFF. The CDR3 bases are TGTGCTAGTGGTTTAGCGGGGGGAAACACTGAAGCTTTCTTT.

The CDR3 nucleotides read TGCGCCAGCAGCCAAGACCGGGACTCACATACCCAGTACTTC. As protein: CASSQDRDSHTQYF. The J gene is TRBJ2-5, the V gene TRBV4-3, with D maybe TRBD2 (6 bases). The CDR3 sequence is 14 residues long. CDR1 and CDR2 from the germline V gene are LGHNA and YSLEER. Deletions cut 0 bases from V and 8 bases from J, with 13 bases between.

This clone has more than one count but fewer than ten. The V and J genes are TRBV19 and TRBJ1-5; 8 positions agree with TRBD1. Per the germline V gene, CDR1 is LNHDA and CDR2 is SQIVND (reference sequence). Trimming took 5 bases from V and 2 from J; bases not matched to a gene: 8. This CDR3 has 16 amino acids. CDR3 amino acids: CASSPDREYGNQPQHF. CDR3 in DNA: TGTGCCAGTAGTCCGGACAGGGAATACGGCAATCAGCCCCAGCATTTT.

The chain joins TRBV2 to TRBJ2-3; D might be TRBD2 (6 bases). V lost 8 bases and J lost 4, with 10 bases in between. This CDR3 has 12 amino acids. CDR1 is SNHLY, CDR2 FYNNEI, per germline. The CDR3 reads CASDLAPDTQYF. For the CDR3, the DNA is TGTGCCAGCGATCTAGCGCCAGATACGCAGTATTTT. Complete variable domain (other parts from reference TRBV2 and TRBJ2-3): EPEVTQTPSHQVTQMGQEVILRCVPISNHLYFYWYRQILGQKVEFLVSFYNNEISEKSEIFDDQFSVERPDGSNFTLKIRSTKLEDSAMYFCASDLAPDTQYFGPGTRLTVL.

The genes are TRBV6-1 and TRBJ2-7; D is perhaps TRBD1 (6 bases). V lost 3 bases and J 5 bases, leaving 17 bases between the germline ends. This CDR3 is 15 amino acids long. CDR1 is MNHNS and CDR2 is SASEGT in the germline V gene. CDR3 loop: CASSDWVGNRDEQYF. Here the CDR3 DNA reads TGTGCCAGCAGTGATTGGGTCGGGAACAGGGACGAGCAGTACTTC.

The rearrangement joins TRBV28 to TRBJ1-5; no clear D. V lost 3 bases and J lost 3, with 9 bases in between. Germline assignment: CDR1 MDHEN and CDR2 SYDVKM. The CDR3 consists of 14 residues. The CDR3 region is CASSLLGVNQPQHF. CDR3 nucleotide sequence: TGTGCCAGCAGTTTGTTGGGAGTCAATCAGCCCCAGCATTTT.

The rearrangement joins TRBV9 to TRBJ2-4, with 7 bases identical to TRBD1. Trimming took 2 bases from V and 5 from J; bases not matched to a gene: 1. The CDR3 runs to 13 residues. CDR1 SGDLS and CDR2 YYNGEE come from the germline V gene. The CDR3 sequence is CASSVGTENIQYF. The CDR3 coding sequence is TGTGCCAGCAGCGTTGGGACAGAAAACATTCAGTACTTC.

The chain recombines TRBV29-1 with TRBJ2-2, with D hard to call. Germline V lookup: CDR1 SQVTM, CDR2 ANQGSEA. V was clipped by 2 bases and J by 7 bases, with 5 bases between them. The CDR3 sequence is 11 residues long. In nucleotides, the CDR3 is TGCAGCGTTGAAAATTACGGGGAGCTGTTTTTT. This gives the protein CSVENYGELFF.

The V and J genes are TRBV10-3 and TRBJ1-2; possible D gene TRBD1, 5 bases. The V and J ends lost 8 bases and 8 bases respectively, with 12 bases between them. This CDR3 is built from 11 residues. CDR1 is ENHRY and CDR2 is SYGVKD in the germline V gene. The CDR3 DNA reads TGTGCCATCCCGGCAGGGTTGGGCTACACCTTC. Encoded protein: CAIPAGLGYTF.

The chain joins TRBV5-6 to TRBJ2-2; 14 bases fit TRBD2. This CDR3 has 19 amino acids. The V segment lost 3 bases and the J segment 7 bases; nucleotides outside the gene matches: 14. CDR1 and CDR2 from the germline V gene are SGHDT and YYEEEE. The CDR3 DNA reads as TGTGCCAGCAGCTCCGTCCCGGGACTAGCGGGAGCGGCGGACGGGGAGCTGTTTTTT. Protein: CASSSVPGLAGAADGELFF.

The chain employs TRBV5-1 and TRBJ2-5; tentatively, D is TRBD2 (6 bases). Trimming took off 5 bases at V and 2 bases at J, with 16 bases between the two ends. The germline gives CDR1 SGHRS, CDR2 YFSETQ. The CDR3 has 15 amino acids. The CDR3 DNA reads TGCGCCAGCAGTGGGGACGGCGGGGTGCAAGAGACCCAGTACTTC. Protein product: CASSGDGGVQETQYF. The full variable domain, its missing parts supplied by reference TRBV5-1 and TRBJ2-5, is KAGVTQTPRYLIKTRGQQVTLSCSPISGHRSVSWYQQTPGQGLQFLFEYFSETQRNKGNFPGRFSGRQFSNSRSEMNVSTLELGDSALYLCASSGDGGVQETQYFGPGTRLLVL.

The rearrangement uses TRBV19 and TRBJ2-1; no reliable D call. V was pared by 3 bases and J by 0 bases, with 21 bases between. Germline values: CDR1 LNHDA, CDR2 SQIVND (reference sequence). The CDR3 runs to 19 residues. The CDR3 coding sequence is TGTGCCAGTAGTATGTTTGGGTGGTTAGTCGAAAGCTCCTACAATGAGCAGTTCTTC. Translation gives CASSMFGWLVESSYNEQFF.

V gene TRBV5-6 combines with J gene TRBJ2-1, with TRBD1 identical over 9 bases. Per the germline V gene, CDR1 is SGHDT and CDR2 is YYEEEE. J was trimmed by 7 bases and V by 4 bases; bases with no gene match: 6. The CDR3 is 14 amino acids. CDR3 coding DNA: TGTGCCAGCAGCGTCGGGACAGGGCTGAATGAGCAGTTCTTC. Encoded protein: CASSVGTGLNEQFF.

This chain uses TRBV5-4 with TRBJ1-4, with D possibly matching TRBD1 (5 bases). The CDR3 is 14 residues long. V was clipped by 3 bases and J by 6 bases, with 12 bases between them. The germline gives CDR1 SGHNT, CDR2 YYREEE (reference sequence). For the CDR3, the DNA is TGTGCCAGCAGCTCGGACAAGGGCGATGAAAAACTGTTTTTT. Its translation is CASSSDKGDEKLFF.

V gene TRBV5-6 combines with J gene TRBJ1-3; TRBD1 is a possible D gene (5 bases). Germline lookup yields CDR1 SGHDT and CDR2 YYEEEE. The CDR3 runs to 17 residues. Trimming took off 2 bases at V and 0 bases at J, with 15 bases between the two ends. As DNA, the CDR3 is TGTGCCAGCAGCTTTGGGACTCTCCTTCTCTCTGGAAACACCATATATTTT. Residues: CASSFGTLLLSGNTIYF. The full variable domain, with the rest looked up from reference TRBV5-6 and TRBJ1-3, is DAGVTQSPTHLIKTRGQQVTLRCSPKSGHDTVSWYQQALGQGPQFIFQYYEEEERQRGNFPDRFSGHQFPNYSSELNVNALLLGDSALYLCASSFGTLLLSGNTIYFGEGSWLTVV.

The V gene is TRBV9, the J gene TRBJ2-1; D possibly matches TRBD1 or TRBD2 (6 bases each). This CDR3 spans 16 amino acids. Germline CDR1 is SGDLS and CDR2 is YYNGEE. V was shortened by 0 bases and J by 1 base, with 11 bases between the two germline ends. The CDR3 region has the DNA TGTGCCAGCAGCGTAGGAGGGGGAGGTTCCTACAATGAGCAGTTCTTC. Translating gives CASSVGGGGSYNEQFF.

The gene calls are TRBV30 and TRBJ2-3; D unresolved. V was trimmed by 5 bases and J by 6 bases, leaving 15 bases between them. The CDR3 loop spans 13 amino acids. The germline V gene has CDR1 GTSNPN and CDR2 SVGIG (reference sequence). DNA for the CDR3: TGTGCCTGGGCCCCGGTGGGCTATGATACGCAGTATTTT. It translates to CAWAPVGYDTQYF.

This chain connects TRBV21-1 to TRBJ1-4; whether TRBD1, the table's D call, matches the DNA was not checked. TRBV21-1 is classified as a pseudogene. The CDR3 is 14 residues long. The CDR3, as DNA: TGTGCCAGCACCCCACAGGGAATCGGGGAAAAACTGTTTTTT. The encoded protein is CASTPQGIGEKLFF.

This chain links TRBV9 with TRBJ2-7, with TRBD2 as a possible D gene (5 bases). Trimming removed 3 bases at V and 0 bases at J, with 16 bases between. CDR3 length: 16 residues. CDR1 is SGDLS, CDR2 YYNGEE, per germline. CDR3 coding DNA: TGTGCCAGCAGCGACCAAGACGGGGTAAGCTCCTACGAGCAGTACTTC. It codes for CASSDQDGVSSYEQYF.

The chain employs TRBV30 and TRBJ1-5, with a tentative D call TRBD1 (6 bases). V was clipped by 3 bases and J by 13 bases, with 13 bases between them. Germline values: CDR1 GTSNPN, CDR2 SVGIG (reference sequence). The CDR3 loop spans 11 amino acids. The DNA of the CDR3 is TGTGCCTGGAGCCATGGGGGGCCGCAGCATTTT. Protein sequence: CAWSHGGPQHF.

Here the CDR3 reads CSGLLQETQYF. Written as DNA, the CDR3 is TGCAGCGGACTGCTCCAAGAGACCCAGTACTTC. V gene TRBV29-1 combines with J gene TRBJ2-5; D unclear. V shed 7 bases and J shed 1 base, with 7 bases lying between them. The CDR3 consists of 11 residues. Germline lookup yields CDR1 SQVTM and CDR2 ANQGSEA.

The J gene is TRBJ2-7, the V gene TRBV4-3; 14 bases map to TRBD2. The junction had 4 bases not matched to a gene; V was cut back by 3 bases and J by 3 bases. The length of the CDR3 is 16 residues. In germline, CDR1 is LGHNA, CDR2 YSLEER. CDR3 amino acids: CASSQGLAGEFYEQYF. The CDR3 coding sequence is TGCGCCAGCAGCCAGGGACTAGCGGGAGAATTCTACGAGCAGTACTTC.